This T cell receptor beta chain appears in the sequencing data of a study of blood T cells in healthy people across ages. Study results and limitations: Because sorting was not performed, PBMCs prevented conclusive naive versus antigen-experienced comparison. Higher naive T cell percentage went strongly together with higher TCR beta diversity.

Per sample, a minimum of 6 million PBMCs were isolated. Trimming removed 5 bases at V and 0 bases at J, with 16 bases between. CDR3 length: 16 amino acids. Per germline, CDR1 MNHEY and CDR2 SVGEGT. A second PCR of about 7 to 11 cycles used a sample-barcoded 5' primer and a J-beta primer mix. Each TCR beta cDNA got a 12-nucleotide random molecular identifier. TCRdb fed the 5' RACE reads into MiXCR, producing one record per CDR3 protein. This table holds about 1,400,000 distinct CDR3 sequences, 59% found once. This clonotype was seen a few times. Antigen: not known. This receptor was taken from a man between 18 and 29 years old in good health. The sample was blood. The genes are TRBV6-2 or TRBV6-3 and TRBJ1-2; no reliable D call. The CDR3 DNA reads as TGTGCCAGCAGTCAATGGAGTCAACCGACTAACTATGGCTACACCTTC. It is translated as CASSQWSQPTNYGYTF.